This T cell receptor beta chain was identified during a study of cytomegalovirus exposure and HLA in healthy donors. Healthy bone marrow donors supplied every sample. Overall study results and limits: Cytomegalovirus association was listed for about 180 TCR beta chains. Reportedly, diagnosis of cytomegalovirus status by the classifier showed high specificity and sensitivity. Among donors in an Asian-associated ancestry cluster, a later analysis reportedly found fewer N-insertions than the roughly 610-donor mean.

In regard to this clone: Its cognate antigen is unknown.

The PCR was carried out with 60 Vbeta primers and 13 Jbeta primers. Here immunoSEQ multiplex PCR was the method, and the copy in TCRdb shows in-frame clones only, minus some. Of some 170,000 clones detected, more than 80% appear once; the ten largest clones hold 4.9%. Trimming at V came to 5 bases and at J to 4 bases, leaving 8 bases not matched to a gene. In germline, CDR1 is SEHNR, CDR2 FQNEAQ (reference sequence). The CDR3 length is 15 residues. Sequencing was done on a sample of PBMCs. The clonotype comes from a woman under 30 in good health and CMV-seropositive. The chain combines TRBV7-9 with TRBJ1-5; the match to TRBD1 covers 7 bases. The CDR3 DNA follows: TGTGCCAGCAGCCCTGGGACAGAGGTTAATCAGCCCCAGCATTTT. The encoded protein is CASSPGTEVNQPQHF.